This is a list of T cell receptor beta chains from one sample in a study of resident and recirculating memory T cells in vitiligo. Measured with immunoSEQ multiplex PCR; TCRdb has only the in-frame clones, and not every one. The table includes 72,000 or so clones, 90% to 95% detected once. The material sequenced was blood. The receptors stem from a male donor with vitiligo. CDR3s include the opening cysteine and the closing phenylalanine or tryptophan. The D gene is left open where the match is weak. Not every row has a clone size; where given, it reads once, few, many or a size class.

TGTGCCAGCAGCTCCCCCGCTCGGACTAGCTACGAGCAGTACTTC	CASSSPARTSYEQYF	TRBV5-4	TRBJ2-7	TRBD2	-
TGTGCCAGCAGCGTCCTAGCGGGATCGACCTACGAGCAGTACTTC	CASSVLAGSTYEQYF	TRBV6-6	TRBJ2-7	TRBD2	-
TGTGCCAGCAGCCAAGACCCTGGGGGGGCTGGAAACACCATATATTTT	CASSQDPGGAGNTIYF	TRBV4-2	TRBJ1-3	-	medium-sized
TGTGCCAGCAGTCCCAGGTTAGCGGGAGCTGTAGATACGCAGTATTTT	CASSPRLAGAVDTQYF	TRBV27	TRBJ2-3	TRBD2	-
TGTGCCAGCAGTTCCAAGGGGGGGCAAGAGACCCAGTACTTC	CASSSKGGQETQYF	TRBV5-4	TRBJ2-5	-	-
TGTGCCAGCAGTTTATACGGCGGGAGGGCAGATACGCAGTATTTT	CASSLYGGRADTQYF	TRBV27	TRBJ2-3	TRBD2	-
TGCAGCGTTGATAGGGGGAGCACAGATACGCAGTATTTT	CSVDRGSTDTQYF	TRBV29-1	TRBJ2-3	-	-
TGTGCCAGCAACCGGGAGCTGCGCACAGATACGCAGTATTTT	CASNRELRTDTQYF	TRBV28	TRBJ2-3	-	-
TGTGCCAGTAGTATACTGGCAGGCTTAAAATACGAGCAGTACTTC	CASSILAGLKYEQYF	TRBV19	TRBJ2-7	-	-
TGTGCCATCGGGACAGGGTATGTGCGAGAGACCCAGTACTTC	CAIGTGYVRETQYF	TRBV10-3	TRBJ2-5	TRBD1	-
TGTGCCAGCAGCATATACTACGAGCAGTACTTC	CASSIYYEQYF	TRBV5-4	TRBJ2-7	-	-
TGCAGCGCCCAACCCTCTAGGAGGGAGCTGTTTTTT	CSAQPSRRELFF	TRBV29-1	TRBJ2-2	-	-
TGTGCCAGCATGTTAAGGTACAGGGTCAATGAGCAGTTCTTC	CASMLRYRVNEQFF	TRBV28	TRBJ2-1	-	-
TGTGCCAGCAGTTTCCGGGACAGGGAAGGGTTCGGTCAGCCCCAGCATTTT	CASSFRDREGFGQPQHF	TRBV27	TRBJ1-5	TRBD1	-
TGTGCCAGCAGCTTTACGACAGGGTTTAATGATGGCTACACCTTC	CASSFTTGFNDGYTF	TRBV5-6	TRBJ1-2	TRBD1	-
TGTGCCAGCAGCGTAGGGAGGGGGCGTGAGGTGTCTGGCTACACCTTC	CASSVGRGREVSGYTF	TRBV9	TRBJ1-2	TRBD1	-
TGTGCCAGCAGCTTAGCCACCCAGGGATACGGCTACACCTTC	CASSLATQGYGYTF	TRBV11-3	TRBJ1-2	-	once
TGTGCCAGCAGCCCGTGGACTAGCGGGAGGGCCGGGGAGACCCAGTACTTC	CASSPWTSGRAGETQYF	TRBV11-3	TRBJ2-5	TRBD2	-
TGTGCCAGCAGCGTGGACAGGGGTTCGAGAAGCCCAAATGGCTACACCTTC	CASSVDRGSRSPNGYTF	TRBV2	TRBJ1-2	TRBD1	-
TGTGCCAGCAGCCTCCGGGACACCCCCGATTTTGATACGCAGTATTTT	CASSLRDTPDFDTQYF	TRBV2	TRBJ2-3	-	-
TGTGCCAGCAGCTTAGCAAGTCACACCGAGGGGGAGGAGACCCAGTACTTC	CASSLASHTEGEETQYF	TRBV7-8	TRBJ2-5	-	-
TGTGCCAGCTCGCGCGGACAGGGGAACACTGAAGCTTTCTTT	CASSRGQGNTEAFF	TRBV18	TRBJ1-1	TRBD1	-
TGTGCCAGCAGCTCGCGACTAGCGGATAGCACAGATACGCAGTATTTT	CASSSRLADSTDTQYF	TRBV7-6	TRBJ2-3	TRBD2	-
TGTGCCAGCAGTTTTCCCAGGGGTGTTCGAGAGACCCAGTACTTC	CASSFPRGVRETQYF	TRBV28	TRBJ2-5	-	-
TGTGCCAGCAGTTACATACTAGCGGGATACACAGATACGCAGTATTTT	CASSYILAGYTDTQYF	TRBV6-6	TRBJ2-3	TRBD2	-
TGTGCCATCAGTGAGTCGTGGGACAGTTCTTACTACGAGCAGTACTTC	CAISESWDSSYYEQYF	TRBV10-3	TRBJ2-7	TRBD1	-
TGTGCCAGCAGCTTGGAGCCCCCGGGACTAGCGGGAGGGGAGACCCAGTACTTC	CASSLEPPGLAGGETQYF	TRBV7-3	TRBJ2-5	TRBD2	-
TGTGCCAGCAGTTTATGGGGGGCAGACACTAACTATGGCTACACCTTC	CASSLWGADTNYGYTF	TRBV28	TRBJ1-2	-	-
TGTGCCACCCGCTTTAGGACAGGGGTGGGGAAACTGTTTTTT	CATRFRTGVGKLFF	TRBV15	TRBJ1-4	TRBD1	once
TGCGCCAGCAGCCAACAGGGACAGGTAAAAGCCCAGCATTTT	CASSQQGQVKAQHF	TRBV4-1	TRBJ1-5	TRBD1	-
TGTGCCAGCAGCTTGACAGGGGCCGGCTACGAGCAGTACTTC	CASSLTGAGYEQYF	TRBV7-9	TRBJ2-7	TRBD1	-
TGTGCCAGCAGCAACCGAGGGGTCCTAGCGGAAGAGACCCAGTACTTC	CASSNRGVLAEETQYF	TRBV5-4	TRBJ2-5	TRBD2	-
TGCGCCAGCAGCCCCGGGACTAGCGGGTCAGAACAAGAGACCCAGTACTTC	CASSPGTSGSEQETQYF	TRBV4-3	TRBJ2-5	TRBD2	once
TGCGCCAGCAGCCAAGTTGGTGGAGGGGAGACCCAGTACTTC	CASSQVGGGETQYF	TRBV4-1	TRBJ2-5	-	-
TGTGCCAGTAGTCCCCCGGCGGGAAACCAAGAGACCCAGTACTTC	CASSPPAGNQETQYF	TRBV19	TRBJ2-5	-	-
TGTGCCAGCAGCAGGGGGCGGGTGACCGGGGAGCTGTTTTTT	CASSRGRVTGELFF	TRBV9	TRBJ2-2	TRBD1	once
TGTGCCAGCAGCTTAGAAGCGGGAGGGGGGGAGCTGTTTTTT	CASSLEAGGGELFF	TRBV7-3	TRBJ2-2	TRBD2	-
TGTGCCAGCAGTTTCGTCTACAATGAGCAGTTCTTC	CASSFVYNEQFF	TRBV28	TRBJ2-1	-	-
TGTGCCACCAGCAGAACGGGACTAGCGGGACCCCGCACAGATACGCAGTATTTT	CATSRTGLAGPRTDTQYF	TRBV15	TRBJ2-3	TRBD2	-
TGTGCCAGCAGTTCTCGGACAGGCGGGGCACTCTATGGCTACACCTTC	CASSSRTGGALYGYTF	TRBV27	TRBJ1-2	TRBD1	-
TGTGCCAGCTCACTCCCGGGACAGGTAGCTAATGGCTACACCTTC	CASSLPGQVANGYTF	TRBV18	TRBJ1-2	TRBD1	-
TGTGCCAGCAGCGATCGGGGAGGGACCTACAATGAGCAGTTCTTC	CASSDRGGTYNEQFF	TRBV9	TRBJ2-1	TRBD2	-
TGTGCCAGCAGCACCCTGAGGGACAGGGTGGGGGATAGCACAGATACGCAGTATTTT	CASSTLRDRVGDSTDTQYF	TRBV21-1	TRBJ2-3	-	-
TGTGCCAGTAGTATACGGCTAGCGGACTACAATGAGCAGTTCTTC	CASSIRLADYNEQFF	TRBV19	TRBJ2-1	TRBD2	-
TGTGCCAGCAGCTTGAGACTAGCGGAAGAGACCCAGTACTTC	CASSLRLAEETQYF	TRBV5-4	TRBJ2-5	TRBD2	-
TGTGCCAGCAGCGTAGGGGAGGGAAACTACGAGCAGTACTTC	CASSVGEGNYEQYF	TRBV9	TRBJ2-7	TRBD2	-
TGTGCCAGCAGTGCCACACAGGGGGTTGGGAGCACTGAAGCTTTCTTT	CASSATQGVGSTEAFF	TRBV6-4	TRBJ1-1	TRBD1	-
TGTGCCAGCAGCCAGGCACCCTGGAGCCCGGGACTAGCGCCCGAGCAGTACTTC	CASSQAPWSPGLAPEQYF	TRBV11-2	TRBJ2-7	TRBD2	-
TGTGCCAGCAGCCGGGACACTGGTTCTGGAAACACCATATATTTT	CASSRDTGSGNTIYF	TRBV5-4	TRBJ1-3	-	-
TGCGCCAGCAGCAAACAAGGAGGGACAGATACGCAGTATTTT	CASSKQGGTDTQYF	TRBV5-1	TRBJ2-3	-	-
TGCGCCAGCAGCTTGGCGGGACTAGCGACCCGATCGGGGCTCTACGAGCAGTACTTC	CASSLAGLATRSGLYEQYF	TRBV5-1	TRBJ2-7	TRBD2	-
TGTGCCAGCAGCGTAGCTGGGGGCGCAGGAGAAAAACTGTTTTTT	CASSVAGGAGEKLFF	TRBV9	TRBJ1-4	-	-
TGTGCCAGCACCCCGGCCTCAGGGATGCCTCAGCCCCAGCATTTT	CASTPASGMPQPQHF	TRBV28	TRBJ1-5	-	few
TGTGCCCTAACCCCGAACACCGGGGAGCTGTTTTTT	CALTPNTGELFF	TRBV30	TRBJ2-2	-	-
TGTGCCATCAGTGACTCCAAGGGGGACTATGGCTACACCTTC	CAISDSKGDYGYTF	TRBV10-3	TRBJ1-2	-	-
TGTGCCTGGAGTGTGGCGCGGGTACAGTACTTC	CAWSVARVQYF	TRBV30	TRBJ2-7	-	-
TGTGCCAGCAGCAATACAGGGATGGGAAACACCATATATTTT	CASSNTGMGNTIYF	TRBV5-4	TRBJ1-3	-	-